These 31 T cell receptor beta chains were all obtained from the same sample, sequenced in a study of T cells after yellow fever vaccination (dated by TCRdb to the late 2010s). Per the publication, the treatment or condition label means: live attenuated yellow fever vaccine strain. The library was obtained by 5' RACE. Instrument on record: Illumina HiSeq 2500. TCRdb passed the public sequencing reads through fastp at Q25 and MiXCR, retaining productive beta sequences. Rows merge per CDR3 protein into single entries with the most common DNA and genes. Present in this sample are about 85,000 distinct CDR3 sequences, approximately 12% of which were seen just once. Clones ranked in the top ten supply around 23% of the sample. Sequencing was performed on CD8+ T cells not binding an NS4B(214-222) dextramer, sorted from PBMCs, taken roughly 20 days after the first yellow fever vaccination. The cell subset or site label here, explained by the study, means: NS4B epitope dextramer-negative CD8 T cells. The receptors here all came from a man between 18 and 29 years old who received the YFV17D yellow fever vaccine.

This clonotype was picked up a small number of times. The chain is built from TRBV9 and TRBJ2-1, with unresolved D. V was cut by 3 bases and J by 7 bases, with 14 bases left in between. The length of the CDR3 is 14 residues. Looked up from germline, CDR1 is SGDLS and CDR2 is YYNGEE. The CDR3 DNA follows: TGTGCCAGCAGCGAGGGAAGCTCTATGAATGAGCAGTTCTTC. Translating gives CASSEGSSMNEQFF.

The J gene is TRBJ2-1, the V gene TRBV28; TRBD2 matches 12 bases. The J segment lost 1 base and the V segment lost 11 bases, leaving 6 bases of the junction unmatched. The CDR3 is made up of 15 amino acids. Germline V CDR1 and CDR2: MDHEN, SYDVKM. CDR3 protein: CAGASGGASYNEQFF. The DNA of the CDR3 is TGTGCCGGGGCTAGCGGGGGGGCTTCCTACAATGAGCAGTTCTTC.

The V gene is TRBV4-3, the J gene TRBJ1-6, with D uncertain. Germline V gene sequence: CDR1 LGHNA, CDR2 YSLEER. The CDR3 extends over 16 amino acids. The V gene lost 0 bases and the J gene lost 10 bases, with 16 bases spanning the gap. The CDR3: CASSQDGPGGVSPLHF. The DNA for the CDR3 is TGCGCCAGCAGCCAAGATGGGCCAGGCGGGGTGTCACCCCTCCACTTT.

The rearrangement links TRBV20-1 to TRBJ2-1, with a tentative D call TRBD2 (5 bases). The CDR3 has 15 residues. Germline values: CDR1 DFQATT, CDR2 SNEGSKA (reference sequence). Trimming took off 0 bases at V and 6 bases at J, with 15 bases between the two ends. CDR3 sequence: CSAREEDSPRNEQFF. CDR3 in DNA: TGCAGTGCTAGAGAAGAGGACTCCCCTCGCAATGAGCAGTTCTTC.

The rearrangement links TRBV6-1 to TRBJ1-1; D remains ambiguous. V dropped 7 bases and J dropped 2 bases, with 20 bases sitting between them. This CDR3 has 16 residues. Per the germline V gene, CDR1 is MNHNS and CDR2 is SASEGT. The DNA for the CDR3 is TGTGCCAGCACAACTAGACGGGAGAACCGAAACACTGAAGCTTTCTTT. It encodes CASTTRRENRNTEAFF.

The rearrangement uses TRBV29-1 and TRBJ2-3, with TRBD2 identical over 14 bases. The germline CDR1 and CDR2 sequences are SQVTM and ANQGSEA. CDR3 length equals 18 residues. After removal of 4 bases from V and 2 bases from J, the junction contained 11 bases not matched to a gene. CDR3 amino acids: CSVAGLAGALSFTDTQYF. CDR3 nucleotides: TGCAGCGTTGCGGGACTAGCGGGGGCCCTAAGTTTCACAGATACGCAGTATTTT.

The chain carries TRBV4-3 and TRBJ2-1, with D tentatively TRBD1 or TRBD2 (5 bases each). V lost 4 bases to trimming and J lost 4 bases, with 14 bases between them. Germline V gene sequence: CDR1 LGHNA, CDR2 YSLEER. The CDR3 extends over 15 amino acids. The CDR3 DNA reads TGCGCCAGCAGCCCGGGGACGGCCAGATACAATGAGCAGTTCTTC. Protein sequence: CASSPGTARYNEQFF.

This clonotype was recorded many times. V is TRBV10-3 and J is TRBJ2-7; maybe TRBD2 (6 bases). CDR1 is ENHRY, CDR2 SYGVKD, per germline. Deletions cut 8 bases from V and 1 base from J, with 12 bases between. This CDR3 is 13 amino acids long. The CDR3 loop is CAIGVEGSYEQYF. CDR3 in DNA: TGTGCCATCGGGGTGGAGGGTTCCTACGAGCAGTACTTC.

In this sample, this clonotype turned up a few times. This chain connects TRBV4-3 to TRBJ2-3; 12 nucleotides line up with TRBD2. Germline loops: CDR1 LGHNA, CDR2 YSLEER. This CDR3 has 16 residues. V lost 1 base, J lost 2 bases, and 1 base stayed unmatched. In DNA, the CDR3 is TGCGCCAGCAGCCAAGGGACTAGCGGGGACACAGATACGCAGTATTTT. This sequence encodes CASSQGTSGDTDTQYF.

This clonotype was seen a few times. V and J are TRBV30 and TRBJ2-1; 7 positions agree with TRBD2. Germline lookup yields CDR1 GTSNPN and CDR2 SVGIG (reference sequence). The CDR3 runs to 16 residues. The V segment lost 1 base and the J segment 0 bases; nucleotides outside the gene matches: 6. The CDR3, as DNA: TGTGCCTGGAGTGACCCCGGGAGGAGCTCCTACAATGAGCAGTTCTTC. Protein product: CAWSDPGRSSYNEQFF.

This clonotype was seen only a few times. V is TRBV5-1 and J is TRBJ2-7; D is possibly TRBD2 (6 bases). Per the germline V gene, CDR1 is SGHRS and CDR2 is YFSETQ. This CDR3 is built from 16 residues. V was shortened by 3 bases and J by 1 base, with 17 bases between the two germline ends. The chain's CDR3 is CASSSPEGSHSYEQYF. The CDR3 bases are TGCGCCAGCAGCTCACCGGAGGGCTCACATTCCTACGAGCAGTACTTC.

This clonotype has more than one count but fewer than ten. The chain couples TRBV4-1 to TRBJ1-1; D call uncertain. CDR3 length: 13 residues. Germline values: CDR1 MGHRA, CDR2 YSYEKL. Trimming stripped 0 bases from V and 7 bases from J, with 9 bases between. For the CDR3, the DNA is TGCGCCAGCAGCCAAGATCATGCAGATGAAGCTTTCTTT. As protein: CASSQDHADEAFF.

This clonotype came up a few times. The chain employs TRBV24-1 and TRBJ2-1, with no clear D. The CDR3 runs 13 residues. CDR1 is KGHDR, CDR2 SFDVKD, per germline. V was trimmed by 5 bases and J by 1 base, leaving 5 bases between them. The DNA for the CDR3 is TGTGCCACCAGTGCCTCTTCCTACAATGAGCAGTTCTTC. It specifies CATSASSYNEQFF.

This clonotype was counted a few times. The V gene is TRBV9, the J gene TRBJ2-3, with D possibly TRBD2 on 7 matching bases. Trimming removed 0 bases at V and 4 bases at J, with 9 bases between. The length of the CDR3 is 14 residues. Germline V gene data show CDR1 as SGDLS and CDR2 as YYNGEE. The CDR3 protein is CASSVAGGPDTQYF. The CDR3 coding sequence is TGTGCCAGCAGCGTAGCGGGGGGCCCAGATACGCAGTATTTT.

This clonotype was observed a single time. This chain connects TRBV20-1 to TRBJ2-2, with D possibly matching TRBD1 (6 bases). With 2 bases removed from V and 3 bases from J, the gap between germline ends came to 7 bases. The CDR3 loop spans 13 amino acids. Germline loops: CDR1 DFQATT, CDR2 SNEGSKA (reference sequence). CDR3 protein: CSARRQDTGELFF. CDR3 DNA: TGCAGTGCTAGAAGACAGGACACCGGGGAGCTGTTTTTT.

This clonotype came up a few times. The chain recombines TRBV7-9 with TRBJ2-1; 9 positions match TRBD1. The CDR3 runs 15 residues. Germline-derived CDR1 and CDR2 are SEHNR and FQNEAQ (reference sequence). V dropped 5 bases and J dropped 5; count of bases not matched to a gene: 7. CDR3 sequence reads: CASSLGQGRDNEQFF. The CDR3 DNA is TGTGCCAGCAGCCTTGGACAGGGGCGAGACAATGAGCAGTTCTTC.

This chain joins TRBV12-3 or TRBV12-4 and TRBJ2-1; D gene uncertain. This CDR3 has 13 residues. The V end was cut by 3 bases, the J end by 3 bases, with 6 bases between. The CDR3 nucleotides are TGTGCCAGCAGTTTGTTCAGCTACAATGAGCAGTTCTTC. Translating gives CASSLFSYNEQFF.

The chain has TRBV14 and TRBJ1-2, with D hard to call. CDR1 and CDR2 (germline): SGHDN, FVKESK. The CDR3 runs to 15 residues. Between the trimmed V and J ends, which lost 3 bases and 4 bases, there was a span of 15 bases. CDR3 region: CASSHPSGSVYGYTF. The CDR3 nucleotides are TGTGCCAGCAGCCACCCCTCCGGGAGCGTCTATGGCTACACCTTC.

The chain carries TRBV9 and TRBJ2-1, with D unclear. This CDR3 is 13 amino acids long. Germline CDR1 is SGDLS and CDR2 is YYNGEE. Trimming pared 0 bases from V and 5 bases from J, leaving 6 bases between. CDR3 residues: CASSVVSNNEQFF. CDR3 DNA sequence: TGTGCCAGCAGCGTAGTTAGCAACAATGAGCAGTTCTTC.

The rearrangement uses TRBV19 and TRBJ2-1; tentatively, D is TRBD1 (6 bases). Trimming cost V 5 bases and J 5 bases, with 13 bases left between them. The germline V gene has CDR1 LNHDA and CDR2 SQIVND (reference sequence). The CDR3 extends over 14 amino acids. The DNA of the CDR3 is TGTGCCAGTAGTCGGTGGGGGCAGCACAATGAGCAGTTCTTC. It yields the protein CASSRWGQHNEQFF.

This clonotype was seen more than once but under ten times. This chain joins TRBV12-3 or TRBV12-4 and TRBJ2-7, with D hard to call. Trimming removed 5 bases at V and 5 bases at J, with 10 bases between. The length of the CDR3 is 12 residues. CDR3 sequence (DNA): TGTGCCAGCAGTGATAACAGAGACGAGCAGTACTTC. Its translation is CASSDNRDEQYF.

This clonotype was seen only a few times. The gene calls are TRBV9 and TRBJ2-5; D unclear. This CDR3 region has 13 residues. Germline V CDR1 and CDR2: SGDLS, YYNGEE. V was trimmed by 2 bases and J by 5 bases, leaving 10 bases between them. The CDR3 DNA sequence: TGTGCCAGCAGCGTCTGGGCCGGGGAGACCCAGTACTTC. Translation gives CASSVWAGETQYF.

In this sample, this clonotype turned up a few times. This chain uses TRBV27 with TRBJ2-7; D possibly matches TRBD1 or TRBD2 (7 bases each). The V and J ends lost 5 bases and 5 bases respectively, with 16 bases between them. Germline V CDR1 and CDR2: MNHEY, SMNVEV (reference sequence). This CDR3 spans 14 amino acids. The CDR3 nucleotides are TGTGCCAGCAGTGCCCTTGCAGGGGGGGACGAGCAGTACTTC. Translated, it gives CASSALAGGDEQYF.

The genes are TRBV29-1 and TRBJ2-5, with D possibly matching TRBD2 (7 bases). The germline gives CDR1 SQVTM, CDR2 ANQGSEA. Trimming took 8 bases from V and 5 from J, leaving 21 bases between them. The CDR3 loop spans 14 amino acids. The CDR3: CSPVLAGEGETQYF. CDR3 in DNA: TGCAGCCCTGTCCTGGCAGGGGAGGGGGAGACCCAGTACTTC.

This chain links TRBV9 with TRBJ2-1, with a weak D call TRBD2 (5 bases). Germline lookup yields CDR1 SGDLS and CDR2 YYNGEE. V lost 0 bases and J lost 4, with 14 bases in between. The CDR3 length is 16 residues. The CDR3 loop is CASSVEGEEAYNEQFF. CDR3 nucleotides: TGTGCCAGCAGCGTAGAGGGAGAGGAAGCTTACAATGAGCAGTTCTTC.

This clonotype was detected only a few times. This chain links TRBV30 with TRBJ2-7; weak D call: TRBD1 (6 bases). V was cut by 1 base and J by 6 bases, with 13 bases left in between. The CDR3 consists of 13 residues. Germline V gives CDR1 GTSNPN, CDR2 SVGIG (reference sequence). This chain's CDR3 is CAWSENLGGEQYF. The DNA of the CDR3 is TGTGCCTGGAGTGAGAACCTAGGGGGCGAGCAGTACTTC.

Only a few counts were recorded for this clonotype. This chain joins TRBV27 and TRBJ2-7, with a tentative D call TRBD1 (6 bases). The CDR3 length is 14 residues. Per germline, CDR1 MNHEY and CDR2 SMNVEV (reference sequence). V was pared by 2 bases and J by 5 bases, with 13 bases between. The CDR3 loop is CASSLPGQTHEQYF. The CDR3, as DNA: TGTGCCAGCAGTTTACCGGGACAAACCCACGAGCAGTACTTC.

This chain joins TRBV5-4 and TRBJ2-2; D gene uncertain. V was shortened by 4 bases and J by 3 bases, with 4 bases between the two germline ends. CDR1 is SGHNT, CDR2 YYREEE, per germline (reference sequence). This CDR3 spans 12 amino acids. CDR3 region: CASSTDTGELFF. For the CDR3, the DNA is TGTGCCAGCAGCACGGACACCGGGGAGCTGTTTTTT.

This clonotype was seen repeatedly, ten times or more. This chain uses TRBV2 with TRBJ2-1; TRBD2 aligns across 12 bases. V was clipped by 6 bases and J by 2 bases; unmatched bases: 2. From germline, CDR1 is SNHLY and CDR2 FYNNEI. The CDR3 is made up of 15 amino acids. DNA of the CDR3: TGTGCCAGCAGGCTAGCGGGGGGGACCTACAATGAGCAGTTCTTC. Translating gives CASRLAGGTYNEQFF. The entire variable domain, with the rest obtained from reference TRBV2 and TRBJ2-1, is as follows: EPEVTQTPSHQVTQMGQEVILRCVPISNHLYFYWYRQILGQKVEFLVSFYNNEISEKSEIFDDQFSVERPDGSNFTLKIRSTKLEDSAMYFCASRLAGGTYNEQFFGPGTRLTVL.

This clonotype has a handful of counts. The gene calls are TRBV12-3 or TRBV12-4 and TRBJ1-6; possibly TRBD1 for D (5 bases). The CDR3 loop spans 14 amino acids. Trimming left V 3 bases short and J 6 bases short, with 9 bases between. The CDR3 DNA sequence: TGTGCCAGCAGTTTCGGGGGGGGTAATTCACCCCTCCACTTT. Protein product: CASSFGGGNSPLHF.

The chain carries TRBV27 and TRBJ1-1, with 8 bases fitting TRBD1. The germline V gene encodes CDR1 MNHEY and CDR2 SMNVEV (reference sequence). V shed 4 bases and J 1 base; nucleotides not matched to a gene: 2. The CDR3 runs to 14 residues. CDR3 sequence reads: CASSSGQGNTEAFF. CDR3 sequence (DNA): TGTGCCAGCAGTTCCGGACAGGGGAACACTGAAGCTTTCTTT.